This T cell receptor (beta chain) was retrieved from a study of somatic mutations in cytotoxic T cells in rheumatoid arthritis. Study-wide context: At nearly 100% purity, some V beta antibody-stained T-cell populations were flow-sorted, and these included V beta1+ cells that were sequenced for TCRB.

Remarks on this clone: The antigen is undetermined.

Findings of the study overall: Levels of CD8+ T-cell clonality in rheumatoid arthritis patients were statistically indistinguishable from those seen in age-matched healthy controls, with no significant difference. A largest CD8+ clone above 20% of CD8+ cells occurred in about an eighth of the 65 patients.

Assay used: immunoSEQ multiplex PCR; TCRdb lists only in-frame clones, some missing. The table has 10,000 to 15,000 clones, under 75% seen once. Sequencing used CD8+ T cells sorted from blood. The clonotype originates from a woman aged 40 to 49 in good health.

The CDR3 bases are TGTGCCAGCAGCTGGGGAGAGGATGAGCAGTTCTTC. This sequence encodes CASSWGEDEQFF. The chain uses TRBV5-8 and TRBJ2-1; perhaps TRBD2 as D (5 bases). Germline V lookup: CDR1 SGHTS, CDR2 YDEGEE. Trimming left V 3 bases short and J 8 bases short, with 9 bases between. The CDR3 runs 12 residues.